This T cell receptor beta chain was recovered during a study of blood T cells in healthy people across ages. Overall study context: Template switching picked up about one barcoded beta molecule for each two T cells.

In its sample, this clonotype was seen a few times. The antigen remains undetermined. Notes on the study in general: Comparison with aged donors showed that long-lived donors had more naive CD4+ cells and higher diversity.

The CDR3 spans 13 residues. Per the germline V gene, CDR1 is DFQATT and CDR2 is SNEGSKA (reference sequence). V was pared by 5 bases and J by 8 bases, with 15 bases between. Samples had at least 7 million PBMCs isolated from them. Sample-barcoded 5' priming and a J-beta primer mix drove a second PCR of roughly 7 to 11 cycles. All samples yielded 3 million or more CDR3-containing paired-end reads. One entry per CDR3 protein, called by TCRdb with MiXCR from the 5' RACE reads. The table has over 1,300,000 distinct CDR3 sequences, around 55% seen once; the top ten hold about 6.3%. The TCR was taken from a man younger than 30 in good health. Sequencing was done on a sample of blood. The gene calls are TRBV20-1 and TRBJ1-4, with D perhaps matching TRBD1 (5 bases). DNA for the CDR3: TGCAGTGCTGACCCGGGACCGGGCGAAAAACTGTTTTTT. Residues: CSADPGPGEKLFF.